This entry features one T cell receptor (beta chain) sequence. Germline CDR1 and CDR2: ENHRY and SYGVKD. This CDR3 spans 11 amino acids. TCRdb itself ran the reads through MiXCR, one entry per CDR3 protein. This table has about 740,000 distinct CDR3 sequences, 35% appearing once. This sample stems from a study of T cell repertoires in cytomegalovirus infection. The sequenced material came from PBMCs. This chain joins TRBV10-3 and TRBJ2-5, with 7 nucleotides matching TRBD1. The receptor's source is a human donor in good health (CMV status not recorded). Some clones in this sample may be carry-over from other donors' samples. CDR3 amino acids: CGMRGQETQYF. The CDR3 DNA follows: TGTGGTATGAGGGGGCAGGAGACCCAGTACTTC.